Below are 26 T cell receptor beta chains sequenced from a single sample in a study of cytomegalovirus exposure and HLA in healthy donors. PCR amplification relied on 60 Vbeta primers (plus 13 Jbeta primers). Sequencing was performed with immunoSEQ multiplex PCR; in TCRdb, only in-frame clones are kept and a portion is missing. The profile covers under 120,000 clones, with roughly 85% appearing a single time and about 3.4% taken by the ten largest. Sequencing used PBMCs. Source of these receptors: a woman between 40 and 50 years old in good health and CMV-seronegative.

The V gene is TRBV28, the J gene TRBJ1-3; 8 nucleotides align to TRBD1. The V and J ends lost 1 base and 5 bases, in that order; junction bases with no gene match: 4. This CDR3 spans 15 amino acids. CDR1 is MDHEN and CDR2 is SYDVKM in the germline V gene. The CDR3 loop is CASSLSGQGRNTIYF. DNA for the CDR3: TGTGCCAGCAGTTTATCCGGACAGGGTAGAAACACCATATATTTT.

This chain uses TRBV5-5 with TRBJ1-5; tentatively, D is TRBD1 (5 bases). V shed 0 bases and J shed 4 bases, with 17 bases lying between them. The CDR3 is 17 amino acids. Germline values: CDR1 SGHKS, CDR2 YYEKEE (reference sequence). DNA of the CDR3: TGTGCCAGCAGCTTGGCCGCAGACAGCCTCCTTAATCAGCCCCAGCATTTT. It codes for CASSLAADSLLNQPQHF. Drawing the rest from reference TRBV5-5 and TRBJ1-5, the complete variable domain is DAGVTQSPTHLIKTRGQQVTLRCSPISGHKSVSWYQQVLGQGPQFIFQYYEKEERGRGNFPDRFSARQFPNYSSELNVNALLLGDSALYLCASSLAADSLLNQPQHFGDGTRLSIL.

The rearrangement joins TRBV5-1 to TRBJ1-1; 9 bases map to TRBD1. From germline, CDR1 is SGHRS and CDR2 YFSETQ. The CDR3 is 16 amino acids. The V segment lost 3 bases and the J segment 2 bases; nucleotides outside the gene matches: 8. The DNA of the CDR3 is TGCGCCAGCAGCTGGGCCCGGGACAGGGTAAACACTGAAGCTTTCTTT. Translated: CASSWARDRVNTEAFF.

The CDR3 loop reads CSNWTGDRTDTQYF. CDR3 sequence (DNA): TGCAGCAACTGGACAGGAGACCGCACAGATACGCAGTATTTT. V usage is TRBV29-1 and J usage is TRBJ2-3; 7 bases map to TRBD1. J was trimmed by 1 base and V by 8 bases; bases with no gene match: 9. The CDR3 consists of 14 residues. CDR1 is SQVTM and CDR2 is ANQGSEA in the germline V gene.

This clone has more than one count but fewer than ten. J is TRBJ1-3 and V is TRBV5-8, with D maybe TRBD1 (5 bases). This CDR3 comprises 14 residues. Trimming took off 3 bases at V and 7 bases at J, with 14 bases between the two ends. Looked up from germline, CDR1 is SGHTS and CDR2 is YDEGEE. The CDR3 loop is CASSWGRERNTIYF. Here the CDR3 DNA reads TGTGCCAGCAGCTGGGGGAGGGAACGCAACACCATATATTTT.

This chain joins TRBV9 and TRBJ2-1; 8 bases are a match to TRBD2. CDR1 is SGDLS and CDR2 is YYNGEE in the germline V gene. After removal of 3 bases from V and 7 bases from J, the junction contained 12 bases not matched to a gene. The CDR3 extends over 16 amino acids. CDR3 in DNA: TGTGCCAGCAGCGAGAGGACTAGCACCTCGCGGAATGAGCAGTTCTTC. It codes for CASSERTSTSRNEQFF.

This clone was picked up one time. The genes are TRBV19 and TRBJ1-5; TRBD1 agrees at 12 bases. The junction had 10 bases not matched to a gene; V was cut back by 6 bases and J by 10 bases. The CDR3 contains 15 residues. In germline, CDR1 is LNHDA, CDR2 SQIVND (reference sequence). In nucleotides, the CDR3 is TGTGCCAGTAGCACGGACGGGACAGGGGGCATACCCCAGCATTTT. This gives the protein CASSTDGTGGIPQHF.

The J gene is TRBJ1-3, the V gene TRBV6-1; D not resolved. V gave up 7 bases and J gave up 3 bases, with 7 bases separating them. CDR1 and CDR2 from the germline V gene are MNHNS and SASEGT. CDR3 length: 12 amino acids. CDR3 sequence reads: CASTVHGNTIYF. In DNA, the CDR3 is TGTGCCAGCACCGTACATGGAAACACCATATATTTT.

This chain uses TRBV5-6 with TRBJ1-1; the match to TRBD1 covers 8 bases. The germline V gene encodes CDR1 SGHDT and CDR2 YYEEEE. V was pared by 3 bases and J by 2 bases, with 6 bases of the junction left unmatched. The CDR3 covers 15 residues. CDR3 amino acids: CASSSGTGTNTEAFF. DNA for the CDR3: TGTGCCAGCAGCTCGGGGACAGGAACCAACACTGAAGCTTTCTTT.

The chain links TRBV7-8 to TRBJ2-7; 10 positions agree with TRBD2. V was pared by 7 bases and J by 7 bases, with 10 bases of the junction left unmatched. There are 14 residues in the CDR3. Germline CDR1 is SGHVS and CDR2 is FQNEAQ. The CDR3 loop is CASNEREGLGEQYF. The CDR3 region has the DNA TGTGCCAGCAACGAGCGGGAGGGGTTGGGGGAGCAGTACTTC.

The sample holds a few counts of this clone. V is TRBV28 and J is TRBJ1-1; D is perhaps TRBD1 (6 bases). The CDR3 consists of 16 residues. Germline loops: CDR1 MDHEN, CDR2 SYDVKM. V lost 4 bases and J 0 bases, leaving 15 bases between the germline ends. The DNA for the CDR3 is TGTGCCAGCAGTTATAGGGGGAAGGGGATGAACACTGAAGCTTTCTTT. It encodes CASSYRGKGMNTEAFF.

The CDR3 sequence is CASSPVGTPNEQFF. In DNA, the CDR3 is TGTGCCAGCAGCCCTGTCGGGACACCCAATGAGCAGTTCTTC. The chain employs TRBV5-4 and TRBJ2-1, with TRBD1 as a possible D gene (6 bases). V gave up 4 bases and J gave up 6 bases, with 14 bases separating them. The germline V gene encodes CDR1 SGHNT and CDR2 YYREEE (reference sequence). The CDR3 covers 14 residues.

The rearrangement links TRBV5-1 to TRBJ1-2, with D tentatively TRBD1 (5 bases). Germline assignment: CDR1 SGHRS and CDR2 YFSETQ. The CDR3 is made up of 14 amino acids. V lost 0 bases to trimming and J lost 2 bases, with 8 bases between them. CDR3 sequence: CASSLEAGNYGYTF. CDR3 sequence (DNA): TGCGCCAGCAGCTTGGAGGCAGGGAACTATGGCTACACCTTC.

The V and J genes are TRBV4-2 and TRBJ2-7; no reliable D call. Trimming removed 4 bases from V and 0 bases from J, with 13 bases in between. CDR1 LGHNA and CDR2 YNFKEQ come from the germline V gene. The CDR3 totals 15 residues. The CDR3: CASSPTRLASYEQYF. The DNA of the CDR3 is TGTGCCAGCAGCCCGACAAGATTGGCCTCCTACGAGCAGTACTTC.

The rearrangement links TRBV19 to TRBJ2-1; TRBD2 agrees at 14 bases. This CDR3 contains 18 residues. With 10 bases clipped from V and 0 bases from J, the junction kept 11 bases outside the gene matches. CDR1 LNHDA and CDR2 SQIVND come from the germline V gene (reference sequence). The CDR3 protein is CATAPGLAGVLSYNEQFF. The DNA for the CDR3 is TGTGCCACTGCCCCGGGACTAGCGGGAGTTCTCTCCTACAATGAGCAGTTCTTC.

This chain joins TRBV28 and TRBJ2-7; D ambiguous. The V end was cut by 5 bases, the J end by 1 base, with 6 bases between. This CDR3 region has 12 residues. Germline assignment: CDR1 MDHEN and CDR2 SYDVKM. This CDR3 is CASSPSSYEQYF. CDR3 DNA sequence: TGTGCCAGCAGTCCTTCTTCCTACGAGCAGTACTTC.

With respect to this clone: Germline is not matched at one junction end, which may reflect a read error. The rearrangement links TRBV30 to TRBJ2-6; a possible D gene is TRBD2 (6 bases). The CDR3 consists of 16 residues. Germline V gives CDR1 GTSNPN, CDR2 SVGIG (reference sequence). The CDR3 loop is CAWSAGLPNGADVLTF. The CDR3 coding sequence is TGTGCCTGGAGTGCGGGACTCCCCAATGGGGCCGACGTCCTGACTTTC. Drawing the rest from reference TRBV30 and TRBJ2-6, the complete variable domain is SQTIHQWPATLVQPVGSPLSLECTVEGTSNPNLYWYRQAAGRGLQLLFYSVGIGQISSEVPQNLSASRPQDRQFILSSKKLLLSDSGFYLCAWSAGLPNGADVLTFGAGSRLTVL.

The V gene is TRBV30, the J gene TRBJ2-3, with 14 bases fitting TRBD2. With V trimmed by 0 bases and J by 5 bases, 7 bases remained unmatched. Germline CDR1 reads GTSNPN; CDR2 reads SVGIG (reference sequence). This CDR3 spans 17 amino acids. The CDR3 spells CAWSVPGLAGGGDTQYF. The DNA of the CDR3 is TGTGCCTGGAGTGTACCCGGACTAGCGGGGGGAGGAGATACGCAGTATTTT.

This rearrangement joins TRBV27 to TRBJ2-5, with 15 bases lining up with TRBD2. V shed 5 bases and J 3 bases; nucleotides not matched to a gene: 4. CDR1 and CDR2 from the germline V gene are MNHEY and SMNVEV (reference sequence). The CDR3 is made up of 16 amino acids. The CDR3 region is CASSPGLAGGKETQYF. The CDR3 bases are TGTGCCAGCAGTCCAGGACTAGCGGGGGGGAAAGAGACCCAGTACTTC.

This clone was seen more than once but under ten times. This CDR3 reads CVSARYTGELFF. The CDR3 DNA reads as TGTGTGAGCGCTCGGTACACCGGGGAGCTGTTTTTT. The V call is TRBV28, the J call TRBJ2-2; no reliable D call. Germline values: CDR1 MDHEN, CDR2 SYDVKM. CDR3 length: 12 residues.

This chain uses TRBV9 with TRBJ1-1, with TRBD1 identical over 8 bases. J was trimmed by 1 base and V by 6 bases; bases with no gene match: 5. The CDR3 covers 14 residues. CDR1 SGDLS and CDR2 YYNGEE come from the germline V gene. The CDR3 DNA reads TGTGCCAGCAAGAACAGGGGGAAGAACACTGAAGCTTTCTTT. It specifies CASKNRGKNTEAFF.

The chain couples TRBV5-1 to TRBJ2-5; 13 bases agree with TRBD2. V lost 4 bases to trimming and J lost 2 bases; unmatched junction nucleotides: 5. The CDR3 sequence is 16 residues long. CDR1 is SGHRS, CDR2 YFSETQ, per germline. The CDR3 bases are TGCGCCAGCAGCCCACTGACTAGCGGGAGGCAAGAGACCCAGTACTTC. Its translation is CASSPLTSGRQETQYF.

The chain uses TRBV9 and TRBJ1-4, with D unclear. The germline V and J ends were trimmed by 0 bases and 2 bases, with 11 bases remaining between them. There are 16 residues in the CDR3. From germline, CDR1 is SGDLS and CDR2 YYNGEE. This chain's CDR3 is CASSVGATATNEKLFF. The CDR3 DNA reads as TGTGCCAGCAGCGTAGGGGCGACGGCTACTAATGAAAAACTGTTTTTT.

The chain employs TRBV6-5 and TRBJ2-7; no clear D gene. The germline gives CDR1 MNHEY, CDR2 SVGAGI. The CDR3 covers 14 residues. Deletions cut 4 bases from V and 0 bases from J, with 10 bases between. The CDR3 loop reads CASSSDRSSYEQYF. The CDR3 coding sequence is TGTGCCAGCAGTTCGGATAGGAGCTCCTACGAGCAGTACTTC.

V is TRBV6-5 and J is TRBJ1-2, with D possibly TRBD1 on 6 matching bases. Trimming removed 6 bases at V and 2 bases at J, with 13 bases between. The CDR3 is 14 residues long. Per the germline V gene, CDR1 is MNHEY and CDR2 is SVGAGI. The CDR3 here is CASSPLGGNYGYTF. For the CDR3, the DNA is TGTGCCAGCAGCCCCTTAGGGGGAAACTATGGCTACACCTTC.

This chain joins TRBV27 and TRBJ1-5; maybe TRBD1 (5 bases). V shed 8 bases and J shed 5 bases, with 19 bases lying between them. From germline, CDR1 is MNHEY and CDR2 SMNVEV (reference sequence). This CDR3 contains 15 residues. The CDR3 reads CASRARAGNDQPQHF. CDR3 coding DNA: TGTGCCAGCCGCGCGAGAGCAGGGAACGATCAGCCCCAGCATTTT.